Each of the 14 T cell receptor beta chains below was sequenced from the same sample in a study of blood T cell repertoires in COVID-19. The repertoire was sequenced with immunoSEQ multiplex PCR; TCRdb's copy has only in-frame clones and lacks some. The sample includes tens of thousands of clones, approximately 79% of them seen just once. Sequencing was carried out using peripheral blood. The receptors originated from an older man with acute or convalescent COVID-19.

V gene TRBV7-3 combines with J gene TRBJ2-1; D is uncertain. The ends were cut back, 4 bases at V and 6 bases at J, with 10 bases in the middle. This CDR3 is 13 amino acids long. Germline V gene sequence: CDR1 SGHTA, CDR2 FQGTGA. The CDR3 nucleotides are TGTGCCAGCAGCTACCTTGAGCGCAATGAGCAGTTCTTC. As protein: CASSYLERNEQFF. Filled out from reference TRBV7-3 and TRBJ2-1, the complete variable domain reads GAGVSQTPSNKVTEKGKYVELRCDPISGHTALYWYRQSLGQGPEFLIYFQGTGAADDSGLPNDRFFAVRPEGSVSTLKIQRTERGDSAVYLCASSYLERNEQFFGPGTRLTVL.

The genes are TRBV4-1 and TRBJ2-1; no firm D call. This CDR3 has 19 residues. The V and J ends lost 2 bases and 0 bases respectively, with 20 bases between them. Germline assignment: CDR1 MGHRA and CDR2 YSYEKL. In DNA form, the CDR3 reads TGCGCCAGCAGCCAAATAAAGTCTTGGCAACGGAGCTCCTACAATGAGCAGTTCTTC. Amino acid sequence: CASSQIKSWQRSSYNEQFF.

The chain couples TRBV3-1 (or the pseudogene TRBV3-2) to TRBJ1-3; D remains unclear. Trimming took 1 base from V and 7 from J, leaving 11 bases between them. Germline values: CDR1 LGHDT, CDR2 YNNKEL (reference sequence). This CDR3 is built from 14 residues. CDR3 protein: CASSQGPPANTIYF. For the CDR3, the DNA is TGTGCCAGCAGCCAAGGCCCCCCAGCGAACACCATATATTTT.

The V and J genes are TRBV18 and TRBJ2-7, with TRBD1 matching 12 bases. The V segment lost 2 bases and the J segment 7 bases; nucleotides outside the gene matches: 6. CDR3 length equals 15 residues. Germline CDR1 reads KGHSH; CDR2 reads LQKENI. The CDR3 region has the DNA TGTGCCAGCTCACCAATGGGACAGGGGGCAGGGGAGCAGTACTTC. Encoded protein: CASSPMGQGAGEQYF.

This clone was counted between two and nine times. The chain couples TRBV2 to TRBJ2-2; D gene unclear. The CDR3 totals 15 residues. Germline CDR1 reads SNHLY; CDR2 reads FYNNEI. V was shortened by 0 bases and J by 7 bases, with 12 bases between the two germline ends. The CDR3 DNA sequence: TGTGCCAGCAGTGAAGCGCTTCGAGCAGGCGGGGAGCTGTTTTTT. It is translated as CASSEALRAGGELFF.

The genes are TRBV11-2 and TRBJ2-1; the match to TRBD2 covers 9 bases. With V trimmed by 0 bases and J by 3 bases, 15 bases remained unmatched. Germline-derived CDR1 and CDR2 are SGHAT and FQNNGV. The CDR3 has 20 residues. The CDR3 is CASSLEGRGLASFNYNEQFF. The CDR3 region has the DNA TGTGCCAGCAGCTTAGAGGGGCGGGGACTAGCCAGTTTTAACTACAATGAGCAGTTCTTC.

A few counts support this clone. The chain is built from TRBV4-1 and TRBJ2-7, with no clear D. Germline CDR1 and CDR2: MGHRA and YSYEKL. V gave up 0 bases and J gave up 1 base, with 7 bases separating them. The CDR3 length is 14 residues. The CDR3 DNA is TGCGCCAGCAGCCAAGATGAGCTATCCTACGAGCAGTACTTC. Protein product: CASSQDELSYEQYF.

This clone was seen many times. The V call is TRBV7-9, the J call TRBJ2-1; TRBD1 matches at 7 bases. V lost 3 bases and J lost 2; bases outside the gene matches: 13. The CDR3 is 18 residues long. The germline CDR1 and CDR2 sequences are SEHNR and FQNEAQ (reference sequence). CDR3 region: CASSFPSSGTAPYNEQFF. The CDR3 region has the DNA TGTGCCAGCAGCTTCCCCTCCTCCGGGACAGCTCCCTACAATGAGCAGTTCTTC. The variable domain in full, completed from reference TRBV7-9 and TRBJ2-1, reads DTGVSQNPRHKITKRGQNVTFRCDPISEHNRLYWYRQTLGQGPEFLTYFQNEAQLEKSRLLSDRFSAERPKGSFSTLEIQRTEQGDSAMYLCASSFPSSGTAPYNEQFFGPGTRLTVL.

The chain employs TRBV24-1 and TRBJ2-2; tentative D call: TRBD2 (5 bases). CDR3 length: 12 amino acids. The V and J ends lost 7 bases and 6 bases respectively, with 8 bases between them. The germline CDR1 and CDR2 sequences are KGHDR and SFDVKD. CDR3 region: CATREDSGELFF. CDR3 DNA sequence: TGTGCCACCAGGGAGGATTCCGGGGAGCTGTTTTTT.

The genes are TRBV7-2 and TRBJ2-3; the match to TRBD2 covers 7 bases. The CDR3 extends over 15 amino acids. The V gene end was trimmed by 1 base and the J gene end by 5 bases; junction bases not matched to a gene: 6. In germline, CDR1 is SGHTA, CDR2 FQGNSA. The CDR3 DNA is TGTGCCAGCAGCTTAGTTGGCGGGAGAGGAGATACGCAGTATTTT. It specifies CASSLVGGRGDTQYF.

CDR3 in DNA: TGTGCCAGCAGCTTTACAGGGGGCACCTACAATGAGCAGTTCTTC. Translating it yields CASSFTGGTYNEQFF. The rearrangement links TRBV11-2 to TRBJ2-1, with TRBD1 matching over 9 bases. Germline trimming cut 3 bases from V and 2 bases from J; bases unmatched to any gene: 2. Germline loops: CDR1 SGHAT, CDR2 FQNNGV. The length of the CDR3 is 15 residues.

The CDR3, as DNA: TGTGCCAGCAGTGAGCATGATAGCAATCAGCCCCAGCATTTT. It specifies CASSEHDSNQPQHF. V and J are TRBV28 and TRBJ1-5, with no clear D. The ends were cut back, 5 bases at V and 0 bases at J, with 8 bases in the middle. Germline values: CDR1 MDHEN, CDR2 SYDVKM. There are 14 residues in the CDR3.

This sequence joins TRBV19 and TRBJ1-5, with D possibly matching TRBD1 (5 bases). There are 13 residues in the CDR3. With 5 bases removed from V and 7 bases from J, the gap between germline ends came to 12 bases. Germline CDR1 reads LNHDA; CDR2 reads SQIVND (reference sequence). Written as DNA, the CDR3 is TGTGCCAGTAGTCCACTGGGACTCCAGCCCCAGCATTTT. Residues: CASSPLGLQPQHF.

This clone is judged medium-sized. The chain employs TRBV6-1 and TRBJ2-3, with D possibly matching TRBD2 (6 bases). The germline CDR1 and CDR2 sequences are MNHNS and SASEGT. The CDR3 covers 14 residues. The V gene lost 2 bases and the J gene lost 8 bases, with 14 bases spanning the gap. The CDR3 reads CASSERGLPPTQYF. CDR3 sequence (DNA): TGTGCCAGCAGTGAACGGGGACTCCCTCCTACGCAGTATTTT.